These T cell receptor beta chains were read from a single sample in a study of cytomegalovirus exposure and HLA in healthy donors. Assay: immunoSEQ multiplex PCR; the TCRdb copy retains only in-frame clones and omits some. The data contain approximately 130,000 clones, about 61% of them singletons. The sample comprised PBMCs. Receptors originate from a woman aged 40 to 49 in good health and CMV-seronegative. Each CDR3 is given with its conserved first and last residue. Fields, in order: D gene, V gene, clone size, J gene, CDR3 DNA, CDR3 protein. The D gene is left open where the match is weak. Rows may omit the clone size; those that give it use once, few, many or a size class.

>NA|TRBV19|NA|TRBJ1-2
TGTGCCAGTAGTCCCGGACAGAGACTGTGGGATGGCTACACCTTC
CASSPGQRLWDGYTF
>TRBD1|TRBV7-2|NA|TRBJ2-5
TGTGCCAGCAGCCCTGGGGGACAGGGACAAGAGACCCAGTACTTC
CASSPGGQGQETQYF
>NA|TRBV19|NA|TRBJ1-1
TGTGCCAGTATCGCGGGGGCGTGGAGGGAGACTGAAGCTTTCTTT
CASIAGAWRETEAFF
>TRBD1|TRBV6-1|NA|TRBJ1-2
TGTGCCAGCAGGTCGACCGGGACAGAGTCCGAGGGCTACACCTTC
CASRSTGTESEGYTF
>TRBD2|TRBV5-4|NA|TRBJ2-1
TGTGCCAGCAGCGCGGAAAGCGGGGGGGCCAATGAGCAGTTCTTC
CASSAESGGANEQFF
>TRBD1|TRBV7-8|few|TRBJ1-2
TGTGCCAGCACCCCCGGACAGGGGAACTATGGCTACACCTTC
CASTPGQGNYGYTF
>NA|TRBV25-1|NA|TRBJ2-3
TGTGCCAGCAGTGAGGGCGGGGGCCCCACAGATACGCAGTATTTT
CASSEGGGPTDTQYF
>NA|TRBV11-2|NA|TRBJ2-2
TGTGCCAGCAGCTTAGATACTGGGGAGCTGTTTTTT
CASSLDTGELFF
>TRBD2|TRBV7-9|NA|TRBJ2-3
TGTGCCAGCAGCTTGACTAGCGGGGGCACAGATACGCAGTATTTT
CASSLTSGGTDTQYF
>NA|TRBV7-2|NA|TRBJ2-5
TGTGCCAGCACCTCCGGGGGGCGCTGGGAGACCCAGTACTTC
CASTSGGRWETQYF
>TRBD1|TRBV9|NA|TRBJ2-5
TGTGCCAGCAGCGTAGATCAGGGGGCCCAAGAGACCCAGTACTTC
CASSVDQGAQETQYF
>NA|TRBV6-4|few|TRBJ2-3
TGTGCCAGCAGTGAATCCGCGGGCCGGGATACGCAGTATTTT
CASSESAGRDTQYF
>NA|TRBV10-3|NA|TRBJ2-1
TGTGCCATCAGCCCGGGGGGCCAGCACAATGAGCAGTTCTTC
CAISPGGQHNEQFF
>TRBD1|TRBV5-1|NA|TRBJ1-4
TGCGCCAGCAGCTTGGGGATGGGACAGGGAGACGAAAAACTGTTTTTT
CASSLGMGQGDEKLFF
>TRBD2|TRBV30|NA|TRBJ2-5
TGTGCCTGGACTGTAGGAGCGGGGGGGCAGGAGACCCAGTACTTC
CAWTVGAGGQETQYF
>NA|TRBV4-1|NA|TRBJ2-7
TGCGCCAGCAGCCAAGATCCAACAGGAACCTACGAGCAGTACTTC
CASSQDPTGTYEQYF
>TRBD2|TRBV5-6|NA|TRBJ2-3
TGTGCCAGCAGTTCTAAGCGGGGGGCATGGGATACGCAGTATTTT
CASSSKRGAWDTQYF
>NA|TRBV5-1|NA|TRBJ2-5
TGCGCCAGCAGCTTGGACCCAGGAGAGACCCAGTACTTC
CASSLDPGETQYF
>TRBD1|TRBV9|NA|TRBJ2-1
TGTGCCAGCAGCGCTTTACAGGGGGCTTACAATGAGCAGTTCTTC
CASSALQGAYNEQFF